This is a list of T cell receptor beta chains from one sample in a study of T cell repertoires in cytomegalovirus infection. A single record per CDR3 protein comes from TCRdb applying MiXCR to the reads. The sample contains under 350,000 distinct CDR3 sequences, 9.6% of which appear only once. Sequenced input: PBMCs. Source of these receptors: a human donor in good health (CMV status not recorded). Some clones in this sample may be carry-over from other donors' samples. Each CDR3 is given with its conserved first and last residue. For some rows the clone size is stated as once, few or many, or as a class when expanded; others skip it.

CSAPRARTNTGELFF TRBJ2-2 many TRBV20-1 15
CASSLGGGGDQPQHF TRBJ1-5 many TRBV7-9 15
CSARVPAGESSYNEQFF TRBJ2-1 NA TRBV20-1 17
CASSLYLTATNEKLFF TRBJ1-4 NA TRBV7-9 16
CASSGPRDRGSPNTEAFF TRBJ1-1 many TRBV27 18
CASRGGADTQYF TRBJ2-3 many TRBV12-3/TRBV12-4 12
CASSGRTGVSPLHF TRBJ1-6 NA TRBV6-1 14
CASSTLRGGGAKNIQYF TRBJ2-4 few TRBV19 17
CASSLGQGLRGSTQYF TRBJ2-3 many TRBV5-1 16
CAIKGDNTEAFF TRBJ1-1 NA TRBV10-3 12
CASSVRGGNNEQFF TRBJ2-1 many TRBV2 14
CSSWTGGITEAFF TRBJ1-1 NA TRBV29-1 13
CSARDGTGVYSPLHF TRBJ1-6 few TRBV20-1 15
CATSRDPNQPQHF TRBJ1-5 many TRBV15 13
CASSYSKGLGGYTF TRBJ1-2 many TRBV6-6 14
CASSETPGSYGYTF TRBJ1-2 few TRBV2 14
CSSSSGTSASTDTQYF TRBJ2-3 NA TRBV7-4 16
CSVEAALGQPQHF TRBJ1-5 NA TRBV29-1 13
CSVVGQLNTEAFF TRBJ1-1 many TRBV29-1 13
CASSLGQRGANVLTF TRBJ2-6 many TRBV7-8 15
CASSYSRGPYEQYF TRBJ2-7 many TRBV6-5 14
CSARTQGQAFF TRBJ1-1 NA TRBV20-1 11
CASSDGGNQPQHF TRBJ1-5 many TRBV6-2/TRBV6-3 13
CSARLAGGPGRTDTQYF TRBJ2-3 NA TRBV20-1 17
CASTSQVPGEETQYF TRBJ2-5 many TRBV6-2/TRBV6-3 15
CASSLVWDQSDEQFF TRBJ2-1 many TRBV7-6 15
CASSEGGPLEAFF TRBJ1-1 many TRBV3-1 13
CASSFREYTEAFF TRBJ1-1 many TRBV7-9 13
CASSQNLGDGYTF TRBJ1-2 many TRBV14 13
CSARDGLGAGWNEQFF TRBJ2-1 NA TRBV20-1 16
CASSNSGTGNEKLFF TRBJ1-4 NA TRBV6-6 15
CASSPQDGGGTF TRBJ1-2 many TRBV5-1 12
CASARPGAGAIGETQYF TRBJ2-5 many TRBV28 17
CASSQDVMGETNTGELFF TRBJ2-2 few TRBV4-2 18
CASSFGTRRNQPQHF TRBJ1-5 many TRBV7-2 15
CASSSELAGGQETQYF TRBJ2-5 many TRBV7-2 16
CSASDGDNYGYTF TRBJ1-2 many TRBV29-1 13
CATLVYIQGPGLSNQPQHF TRBJ1-5 many TRBV28 19
CASSHGTGGNIQYF TRBJ2-4 many TRBV7-2 14
CASSSLGLAGGEQFF TRBJ2-1 many TRBV6-2/TRBV6-3 15
CASSWDHREGQYF TRBJ2-3 many TRBV5-4 13
CSASTGGVADTQYF TRBJ2-3 NA TRBV20-1 14
CSASRVSGNTIYF TRBJ1-3 many TRBV29-1 13
CSASPPSRLPTSTDTQYF TRBJ2-3 NA TRBV20-1 18
CASREQGTTNTGELFF TRBJ2-2 many TRBV7-2 16
CASSFRQGVINEQFF TRBJ2-1 many TRBV12-3/TRBV12-4 15
CASSMVNQPQHF TRBJ1-5 NA TRBV19 12
CASSPTTGRNTGELFF TRBJ2-2 many TRBV19 16
CASSPPANTGELFF TRBJ2-2 few TRBV7-9 14
CASSLVRDTYYGYTF TRBJ1-2 NA TRBV7-2 15
CASSLGRGIYGYTF TRBJ1-2 NA TRBV12-3/TRBV12-4 14
CASSSPSGTTWEQYF TRBJ2-3 many TRBV7-2 15
CASRTGTAPRTSTDTQYF TRBJ2-3 many TRBV6-5 18
CASSQDLDRGQPQHF TRBJ1-5 few TRBV3-1 15
CASSYRDNEQFF TRBJ2-1 few TRBV6-4 12
CASSPPSWGSDGGYTF TRBJ1-2 many TRBV18 16
CASAGNANEQFF TRBJ2-1 many TRBV5-6 12
CSVEDRGEYEQYF TRBJ2-7 many TRBV29-1 13
CASSLAFGANSPLHF TRBJ1-6 many TRBV7-6 15